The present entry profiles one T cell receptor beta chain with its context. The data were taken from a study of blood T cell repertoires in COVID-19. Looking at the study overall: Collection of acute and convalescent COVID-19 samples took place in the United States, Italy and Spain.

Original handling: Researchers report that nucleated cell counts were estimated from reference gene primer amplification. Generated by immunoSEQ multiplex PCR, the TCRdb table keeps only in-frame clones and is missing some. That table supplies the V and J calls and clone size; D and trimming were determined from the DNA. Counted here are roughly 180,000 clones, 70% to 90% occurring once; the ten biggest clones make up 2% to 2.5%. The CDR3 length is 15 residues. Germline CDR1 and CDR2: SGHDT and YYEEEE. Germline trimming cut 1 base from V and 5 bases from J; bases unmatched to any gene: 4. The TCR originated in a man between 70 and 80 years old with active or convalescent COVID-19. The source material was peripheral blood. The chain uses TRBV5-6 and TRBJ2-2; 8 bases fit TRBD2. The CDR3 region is CASSLYASGTGELFF. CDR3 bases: TGTGCCAGCAGCTTGTATGCTAGCGGGACCGGGGAGCTGTTTTTT.